These T cell receptor beta chains were read from a single sample in a study of cytomegalovirus exposure and HLA in healthy donors. Profiled with immunoSEQ multiplex PCR; TCRdb holds only in-frame clones, not every one. This sample's clone table lists around 76,000 clones. The sequencing input was PBMCs. The receptors originated from a man aged 40-49 years in good health and CMV-seronegative. The CDR3 runs from the conserved cysteine through the conserved F or W. The D gene is left open where the match is weak.

D gene: -
J gene: TRBJ2-3
V gene: TRBV6-4
CDR3 protein: CASSDSRGDTDTQYF
CDR3 DNA: TGTGCCAGCAGTGACTCGAGAGGAGATACAGATACGCAGTATTTT

D gene: -
J gene: TRBJ2-7
V gene: TRBV7-9
CDR3 protein: CASSSGSTYEQYF
CDR3 DNA: TGTGCCAGCAGCTCCGGGTCCACCTACGAGCAGTACTTC

D gene: -
J gene: TRBJ2-7
V gene: TRBV25-1
CDR3 protein: CASSDPGHPYEQYF
CDR3 DNA: TGTGCCAGCAGTGACCCGGGACACCCCTACGAGCAGTACTTC

D gene: -
J gene: TRBJ1-6
V gene: TRBV7-9
CDR3 protein: CASSLPGLRQSPLHF
CDR3 DNA: TGTGCCAGCAGCTTGCCGGGTCTCCGGCAATCACCCCTCCACTTT

D gene: -
J gene: TRBJ2-1
V gene: TRBV7-9
CDR3 protein: CASSFGGSSYNEQFF
CDR3 DNA: TGTGCCAGCAGCTTTGGGGGGAGCTCCTACAATGAGCAGTTCTTC

D gene: -
J gene: TRBJ1-4
V gene: TRBV27
CDR3 protein: CASRARLGTGEKLFF
CDR3 DNA: TGTGCCAGCAGAGCCCGACTAGGGACGGGGGAAAAACTGTTTTTT

D gene: -
J gene: TRBJ1-3
V gene: TRBV4-3
CDR3 protein: CASSRQHRDIGNTIYF
CDR3 DNA: TGCGCCAGCAGCCGGCAGCACCGGGACATAGGAAACACCATATATTTT

D gene: -
J gene: TRBJ2-1
V gene: TRBV6-5
CDR3 protein: CASSYAAGKQFF
CDR3 DNA: TGTGCCAGCAGTTACGCCGCAGGGAAGCAGTTCTTC

D gene: -
J gene: TRBJ1-4
V gene: TRBV4-1
CDR3 protein: CASSQPGHSKEKLFF
CDR3 DNA: TGCGCCAGCAGCCAGCCCGGACACTCCAAAGAAAAACTGTTTTTT

D gene: TRBD1
J gene: TRBJ2-1
V gene: TRBV7-2
CDR3 protein: CASSLDRVAEQFF
CDR3 DNA: TGTGCCAGCAGCTTGGACAGGGTGGCTGAGCAGTTCTTC

D gene: -
J gene: TRBJ1-2
V gene: TRBV12-5
CDR3 protein: CASGLVTGTYIQGYTF
CDR3 DNA: TGTGCTAGTGGTTTGGTAACAGGGACGTATATACAAGGCTACACCTTC

D gene: -
J gene: TRBJ1-1
V gene: TRBV5-6
CDR3 protein: CASSIDRSEAFF
CDR3 DNA: TGTGCCAGCAGCATTGACAGGAGTGAAGCTTTCTTT

D gene: -
J gene: TRBJ1-4
V gene: TRBV6-1
CDR3 protein: CASSDGQTRGEKLFF
CDR3 DNA: TGTGCCAGCAGTGATGGGCAAACAAGGGGTGAAAAACTGTTTTTT

D gene: TRBD2
J gene: TRBJ2-7
V gene: TRBV2
CDR3 protein: CASSAFFSSGTYEQYF
CDR3 DNA: TGTGCCAGCAGTGCCTTTTTTTCTAGCGGGACCTACGAGCAGTACTTC

D gene: -
J gene: TRBJ1-6
V gene: TRBV14
CDR3 protein: CASSHGLEDNSPLHF
CDR3 DNA: TGTGCCAGCAGCCACGGACTGGAGGATAATTCACCCCTCCACTTT

D gene: -
J gene: TRBJ1-5
V gene: TRBV28
CDR3 protein: CASSFQAGDVGSQPQHF
CDR3 DNA: TGTGCCAGCAGTTTTCAGGCAGGGGACGTTGGGAGTCAGCCCCAGCATTTT